This T cell receptor beta chain was sequenced for a study of cytomegalovirus exposure and HLA in healthy donors. Study overall: An earlier analysis found fewer than 120 million unique TCR beta sequences from roughly 170 million T cells.

The PCR employed 60 Vbeta primers together with 13 Jbeta primers. This table comes from immunoSEQ multiplex PCR, and its TCRdb copy is limited to in-frame clones, with some not included. The data contain more than 100,000 clones, 65% to 85% of them singletons. The CDR3 totals 15 residues. V lost 7 bases to trimming and J lost 2 bases; unmatched junction nucleotides: 8. Per the germline V gene, CDR1 is SGHRS and CDR2 is YFSETQ. As for this clone: Its antigen is undetermined.

Samples came from healthy bone marrow donors. Points from the study as a whole: Most subjects' HLA-A and HLA-B alleles were reportedly predicted from TCR beta sequences.

Sample: PBMCs. The sequence derives from a man in his fifties or sixties in good health and CMV-seropositive. V and J are TRBV5-1 and TRBJ2-2; 7 bases match TRBD1. CDR3 in amino acids: CASRAGTANTGELFF. The CDR3 DNA reads as TGCGCCAGCCGAGCCGGGACAGCAAACACCGGGGAGCTGTTTTTT.